Listed below are T cell receptor beta chains from one sample, sequenced in a study of shared clonotypes between healthy human individuals. Generated by immunoSEQ multiplex PCR, the TCRdb table keeps only in-frame clones and is missing some. The repertoire holds about 2,500,000 clones, with 85% to 95% as singletons. Sequencing was done on a sample of naive CD4+ T cells sorted from blood. The receptors originated from a man aged 18 to 35 in good health. Each CDR3 is given with its conserved first and last residue. The D gene is left open where the match is weak. Not every row has a clone size; where given, it reads once, few, many or a size class.

CDR3 DNA,CDR3 protein,clone size,V gene,D gene,J gene
TGTGCCAGCTCACCCAGACAGGGGGCAGATACGCAGTATTTT,CASSPRQGADTQYF,-,TRBV18,TRBD1,TRBJ2-3
TGTGCCAGCAGCTTATACAGTAACTATGGCTACACCTTC,CASSLYSNYGYTF,-,TRBV7-2,-,TRBJ1-2
TGTGCCTCGCAGGAGAGTGTAGCCAAAAACATTCAGTACTTC,CASQESVAKNIQYF,-,TRBV30,-,TRBJ2-4
TGTGCCTGGTCTGAAAGGACAGGGTACAATGAGCAGTTCTTC,CAWSERTGYNEQFF,-,TRBV30,TRBD1,TRBJ2-1
TGTGCCAGCAGTAGTAGCGGGAGTTTCAACAATGAGCAGTTCTTC,CASSSSGSFNNEQFF,-,TRBV6-6,TRBD2,TRBJ2-1
TGTGCCAGCAGTGCAACGCGACTAGCGGGAGCGGGAGATACGCAGTATTTT,CASSATRLAGAGDTQYF,-,TRBV27,TRBD2,TRBJ2-3
TGCGCCAGCAGCTTGGTCGGGGGCCACGGGGCAGATACGCAGTATTTT,CASSLVGGHGADTQYF,-,TRBV5-1,-,TRBJ2-3
TGTGCCAGCAGCTTAGACTCGGGGGGCCCCTACGAGCAGTACTTC,CASSLDSGGPYEQYF,-,TRBV11-2,-,TRBJ2-7
TGCGCCAGCAGCACCCCGCTAGCGGGAGTGGGAGATACGCAGTATTTT,CASSTPLAGVGDTQYF,-,TRBV5-1,TRBD2,TRBJ2-3
TGTGCCAGCAGCTTCAGTGGAGACACCATATATTTT,CASSFSGDTIYF,-,TRBV7-2,-,TRBJ1-3
TGTGCCAGCAGCTCAGCGGGGCTGGGGCAGTTCTTC,CASSSAGLGQFF,-,TRBV7-2,TRBD2,TRBJ2-1
TGTGCCTGGAGTGTGGCAGTCTACACTGAAGCTTTCTTT,CAWSVAVYTEAFF,few,TRBV30,-,TRBJ1-1
TGCGCCAGCAGCCAAATCAGGGATGCAGATACGCAGTATTTT,CASSQIRDADTQYF,-,TRBV4-1,-,TRBJ2-3
TGTGCCAGCAGCTACGTGGGGGGGACCCTCACAGATACGCAGTATTTT,CASSYVGGTLTDTQYF,-,TRBV11-2,TRBD2,TRBJ2-3
TGTGCCAGCAGTTACTCGGACAACTACGAGCAGTACTTC,CASSYSDNYEQYF,-,TRBV6-5,-,TRBJ2-7
TGTGCCAGCAGCTTAGCGCGACTAGCTGGTGAGCAGTTCTTC,CASSLARLAGEQFF,once,TRBV7-9,TRBD2,TRBJ2-1
TGTGCCAGCAGCGTAGAGGGAGGGAGGACTGAAGCTTTCTTT,CASSVEGGRTEAFF,-,TRBV9,-,TRBJ1-1
TGTGCCAGCAGCCATATCCTCATGACTAGCGGGATCGGGGGTACGCAGTATTTT,CASSHILMTSGIGGTQYF,-,TRBV11-2,TRBD2,TRBJ2-3